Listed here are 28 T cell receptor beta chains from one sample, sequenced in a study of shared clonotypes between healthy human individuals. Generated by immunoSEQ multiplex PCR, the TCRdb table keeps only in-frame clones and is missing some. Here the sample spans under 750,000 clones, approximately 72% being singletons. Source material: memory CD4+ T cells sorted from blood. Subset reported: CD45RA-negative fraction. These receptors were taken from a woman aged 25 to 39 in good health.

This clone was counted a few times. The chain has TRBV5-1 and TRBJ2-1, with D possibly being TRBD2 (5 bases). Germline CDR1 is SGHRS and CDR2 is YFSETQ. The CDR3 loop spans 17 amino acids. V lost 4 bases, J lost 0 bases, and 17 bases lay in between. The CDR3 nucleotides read TGCGCCAGCAGCCCCTATGCGGAGGAACGCTCCTACAATGAGCAGTTCTTC. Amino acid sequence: CASSPYAEERSYNEQFF.

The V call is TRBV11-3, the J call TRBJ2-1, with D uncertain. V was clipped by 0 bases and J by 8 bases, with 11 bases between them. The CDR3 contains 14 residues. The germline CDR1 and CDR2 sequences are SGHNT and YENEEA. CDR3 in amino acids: CASSLDLNFHEQFF. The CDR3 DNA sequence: TGTGCCAGCAGCTTAGATCTTAACTTCCATGAGCAGTTCTTC.

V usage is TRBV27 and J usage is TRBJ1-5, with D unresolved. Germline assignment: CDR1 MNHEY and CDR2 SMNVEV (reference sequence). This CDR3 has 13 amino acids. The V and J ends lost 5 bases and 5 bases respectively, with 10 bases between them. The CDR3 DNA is TGTGCCAGCAGTCCCTCGCGGGATCAGCCCCAGCATTTT. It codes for CASSPSRDQPQHF.

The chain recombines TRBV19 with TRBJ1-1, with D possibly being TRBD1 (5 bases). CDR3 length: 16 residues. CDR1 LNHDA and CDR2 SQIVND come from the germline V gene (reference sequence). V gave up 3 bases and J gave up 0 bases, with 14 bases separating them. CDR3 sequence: CASSMGTLGMNTEAFF. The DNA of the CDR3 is TGTGCCAGTAGTATGGGGACCTTGGGGATGAACACTGAAGCTTTCTTT.

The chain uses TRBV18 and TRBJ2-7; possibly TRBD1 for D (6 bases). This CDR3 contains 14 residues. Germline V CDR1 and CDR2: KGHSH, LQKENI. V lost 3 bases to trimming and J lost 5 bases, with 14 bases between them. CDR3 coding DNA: TGTGCCAGCTCACCCTTCCACAGGGCAAACGAGCAGTACTTC. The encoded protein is CASSPFHRANEQYF.

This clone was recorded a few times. CDR3 region: CASRKGLGTNEQFF. CDR3 in DNA: TGCGCCAGCAGAAAGGGACTAGGAACCAATGAGCAGTTCTTC. The V call is TRBV4-1, the J call TRBJ2-1, with 8 bases identical to TRBD2. The V segment lost 6 bases and the J segment 6 bases; nucleotides outside the gene matches: 7. CDR3 length equals 14 residues. CDR1 is MGHRA and CDR2 is YSYEKL in the germline V gene.

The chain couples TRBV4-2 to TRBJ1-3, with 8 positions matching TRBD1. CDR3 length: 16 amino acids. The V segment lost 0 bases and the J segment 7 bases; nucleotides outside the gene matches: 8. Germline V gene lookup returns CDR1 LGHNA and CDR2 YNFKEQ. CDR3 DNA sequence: TGTGCCAGCAGCCAAGAAACAGGGGGTTCTCGGAACACCATATATTTT. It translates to CASSQETGGSRNTIYF.

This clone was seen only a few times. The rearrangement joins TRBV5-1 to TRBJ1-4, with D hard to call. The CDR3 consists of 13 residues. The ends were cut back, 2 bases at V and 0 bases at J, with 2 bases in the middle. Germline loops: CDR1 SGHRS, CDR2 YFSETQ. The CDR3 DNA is TGCGCCAGCAGCTTCTCAACTAATGAAAAACTGTTTTTT. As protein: CASSFSTNEKLFF.

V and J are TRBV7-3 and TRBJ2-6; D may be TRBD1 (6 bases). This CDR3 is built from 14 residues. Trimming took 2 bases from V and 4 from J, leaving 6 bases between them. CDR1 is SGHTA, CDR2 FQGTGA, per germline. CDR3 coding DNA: TGTGCCAGCAGCTTAGGGGGCGGGGCCAACGTCCTGACTTTC. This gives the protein CASSLGGGANVLTF.

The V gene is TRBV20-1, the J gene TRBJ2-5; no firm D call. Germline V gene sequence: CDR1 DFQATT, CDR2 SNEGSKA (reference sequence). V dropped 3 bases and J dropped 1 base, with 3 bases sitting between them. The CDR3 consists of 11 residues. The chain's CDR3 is CSASVQETQYF. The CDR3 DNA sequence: TGCAGTGCTAGCGTCCAAGAGACCCAGTACTTC.

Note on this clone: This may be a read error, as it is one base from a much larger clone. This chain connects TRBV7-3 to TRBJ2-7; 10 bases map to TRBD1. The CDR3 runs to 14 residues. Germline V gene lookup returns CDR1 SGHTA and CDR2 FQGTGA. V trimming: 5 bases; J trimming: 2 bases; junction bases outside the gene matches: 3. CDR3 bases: TGTGCCAGCAGCCTGGGACAGGGGACCTACGAGCAGTACTTC. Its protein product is CASSLGQGTYEQYF. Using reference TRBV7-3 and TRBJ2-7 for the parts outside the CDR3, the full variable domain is GAGVSQTPSNKVTEKGKYVELRCDPISGHTALYWYRQSLGQGPEFLIYFQGTGAADDSGLPNDRFFAVRPEGSVSTLKIQRTERGDSAVYLCASSLGQGTYEQYFGPGTRLTVT.

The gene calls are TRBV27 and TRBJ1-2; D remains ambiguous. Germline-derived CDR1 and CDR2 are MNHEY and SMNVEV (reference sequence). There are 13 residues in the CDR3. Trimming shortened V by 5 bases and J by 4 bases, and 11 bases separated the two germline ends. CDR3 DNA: TGTGCCAGCAGTCCTACTTACTCCTATGGCTACACCTTC. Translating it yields CASSPTYSYGYTF.

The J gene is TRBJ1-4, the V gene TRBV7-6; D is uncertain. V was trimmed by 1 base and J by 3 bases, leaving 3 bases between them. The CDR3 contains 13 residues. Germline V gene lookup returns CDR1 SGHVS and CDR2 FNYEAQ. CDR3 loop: CASSLVPNEKLFF. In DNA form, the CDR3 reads TGTGCCAGCAGCTTAGTTCCTAATGAAAAACTGTTTTTT.

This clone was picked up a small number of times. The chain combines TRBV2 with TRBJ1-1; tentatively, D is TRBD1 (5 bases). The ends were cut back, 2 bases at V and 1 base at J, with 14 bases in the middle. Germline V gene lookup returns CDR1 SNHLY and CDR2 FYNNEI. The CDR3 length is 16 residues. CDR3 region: CASSEWGSIGNTEAFF. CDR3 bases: TGTGCCAGCAGTGAATGGGGGAGCATAGGGAACACTGAAGCTTTCTTT.

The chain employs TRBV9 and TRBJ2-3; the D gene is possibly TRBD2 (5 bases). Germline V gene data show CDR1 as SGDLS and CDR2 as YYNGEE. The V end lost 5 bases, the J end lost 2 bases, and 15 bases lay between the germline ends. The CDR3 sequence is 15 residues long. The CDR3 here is CASRDWRAYTDTQYF. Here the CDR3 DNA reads TGTGCCAGCAGAGATTGGCGGGCCTACACAGATACGCAGTATTTT.

The CDR3 nucleotides are TGCGCCAGCAGCTTGGGACTAGCGGATCACGAGCAGTACTTC. This translates into CASSLGLADHEQYF. J is TRBJ2-7 and V is TRBV5-1, with TRBD2 matching 9 bases. CDR3 size: 14 residues. Looked up from germline, CDR1 is SGHRS and CDR2 is YFSETQ. V trimming: 0 bases; J trimming: 5 bases; junction bases outside the gene matches: 3.

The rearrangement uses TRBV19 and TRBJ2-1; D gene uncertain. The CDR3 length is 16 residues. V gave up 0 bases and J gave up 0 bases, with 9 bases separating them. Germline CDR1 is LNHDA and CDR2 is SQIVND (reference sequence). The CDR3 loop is CASSIDSTDSYNEQFF. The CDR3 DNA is TGTGCCAGTAGTATAGACTCCACCGACTCCTACAATGAGCAGTTCTTC.

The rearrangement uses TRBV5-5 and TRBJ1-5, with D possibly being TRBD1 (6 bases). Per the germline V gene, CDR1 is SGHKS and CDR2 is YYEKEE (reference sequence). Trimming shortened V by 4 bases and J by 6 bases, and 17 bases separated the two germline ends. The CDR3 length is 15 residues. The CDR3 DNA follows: TGTGCCAGCAGCCAAACAACAGGGAGGGTTCAGCCCCAGCATTTT. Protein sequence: CASSQTTGRVQPQHF.

CDR3 coding DNA: TGTGCCAGCAGCCCCGTTCAGGCCTGGGACACTGAAGCTTTCTTT. It is translated as CASSPVQAWDTEAFF. This chain links TRBV28 with TRBJ1-1; D is uncertain. From germline, CDR1 is MDHEN and CDR2 SYDVKM. V gave up 6 bases and J gave up 3 bases, with 17 bases separating them. The CDR3 sequence is 15 residues long.

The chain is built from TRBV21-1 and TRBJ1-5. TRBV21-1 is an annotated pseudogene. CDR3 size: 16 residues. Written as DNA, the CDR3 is TGTGCCAGCAGCAAAGGGGGGGCGCAGGGCAATCAGCCCCAGCATTTT. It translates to CASSKGGAQGNQPQHF.

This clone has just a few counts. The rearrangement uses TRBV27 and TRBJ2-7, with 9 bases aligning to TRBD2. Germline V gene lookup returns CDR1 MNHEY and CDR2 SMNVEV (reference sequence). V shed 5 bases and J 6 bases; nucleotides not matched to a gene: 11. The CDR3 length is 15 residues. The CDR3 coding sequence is TGTGCCAGCAGTGGACTAGCGCTGCTGGGGGGCGAGCAGTACTTC. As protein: CASSGLALLGGEQYF.

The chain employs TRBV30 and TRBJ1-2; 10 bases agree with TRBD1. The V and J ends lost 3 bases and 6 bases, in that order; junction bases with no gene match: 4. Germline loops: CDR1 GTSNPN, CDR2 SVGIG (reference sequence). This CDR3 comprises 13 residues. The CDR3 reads CAWSAGTGDGYTF. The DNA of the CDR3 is TGTGCCTGGAGCGCCGGGACAGGGGATGGCTACACCTTC.

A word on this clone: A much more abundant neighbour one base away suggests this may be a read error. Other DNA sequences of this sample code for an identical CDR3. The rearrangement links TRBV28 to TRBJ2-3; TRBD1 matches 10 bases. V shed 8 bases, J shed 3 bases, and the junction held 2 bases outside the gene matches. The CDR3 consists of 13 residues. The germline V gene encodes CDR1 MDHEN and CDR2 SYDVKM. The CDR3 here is CASRGQGTDTQYF. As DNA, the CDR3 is TGTGCCAGCCGGGGACAGGGGACAGATACGCAGTATTTT. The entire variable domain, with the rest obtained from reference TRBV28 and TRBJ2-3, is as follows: DVKVTQSSRYLVKRTGEKVFLECVQDMDHENMFWYRQDPGLGLRLIYFSYDVKMKEKGDIPEGYSVSREKKERFSLILESASTNQTSMYLCASRGQGTDTQYFGPGTRLTVL.

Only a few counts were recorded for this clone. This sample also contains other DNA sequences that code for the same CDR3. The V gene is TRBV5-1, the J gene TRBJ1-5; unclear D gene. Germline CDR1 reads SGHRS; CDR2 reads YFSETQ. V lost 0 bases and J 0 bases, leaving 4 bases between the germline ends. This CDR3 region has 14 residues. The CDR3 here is CASSLDDSNQPQHF. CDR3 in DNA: TGCGCCAGCAGCTTGGATGATAGCAATCAGCCCCAGCATTTT.

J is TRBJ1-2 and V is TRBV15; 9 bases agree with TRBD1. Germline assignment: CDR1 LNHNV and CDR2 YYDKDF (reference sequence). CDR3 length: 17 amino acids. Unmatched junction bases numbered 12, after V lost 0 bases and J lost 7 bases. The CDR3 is CATSRDLGDTGGFGYTF. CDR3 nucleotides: TGTGCCACCAGCAGAGATCTAGGAGACACAGGGGGCTTTGGCTACACCTTC. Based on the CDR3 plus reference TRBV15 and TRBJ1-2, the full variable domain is DAMVIQNPRYQVTQFGKPVTLSCSQTLNHNVMYWYQQKSSQAPKLLFHYYDKDFNNEADTPDNFQSRRPNTSFCFLDIRSPGLGDTAMYLCATSRDLGDTGGFGYTFGSGTRLTVV.

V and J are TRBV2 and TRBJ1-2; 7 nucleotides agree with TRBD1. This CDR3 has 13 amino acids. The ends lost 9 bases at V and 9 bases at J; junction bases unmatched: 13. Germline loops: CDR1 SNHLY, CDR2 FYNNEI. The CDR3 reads CARRETGSASYTF. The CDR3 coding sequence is TGTGCCAGAAGAGAGACAGGGTCTGCTAGCTACACCTTC.

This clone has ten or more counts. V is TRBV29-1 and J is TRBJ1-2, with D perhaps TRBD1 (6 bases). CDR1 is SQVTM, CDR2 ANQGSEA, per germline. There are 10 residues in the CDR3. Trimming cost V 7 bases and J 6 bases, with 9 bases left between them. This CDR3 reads CSADSNGYTF. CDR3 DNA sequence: TGCAGCGCGGACAGTAATGGCTACACCTTC.

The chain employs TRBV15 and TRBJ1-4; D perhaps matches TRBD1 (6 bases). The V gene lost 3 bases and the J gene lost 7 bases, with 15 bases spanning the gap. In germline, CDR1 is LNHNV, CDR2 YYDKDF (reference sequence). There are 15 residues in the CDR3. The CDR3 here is CATSSVGARGEKLFF. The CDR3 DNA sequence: TGTGCCACCAGCAGTGTGGGGGCGAGGGGTGAAAAACTGTTTTTT.